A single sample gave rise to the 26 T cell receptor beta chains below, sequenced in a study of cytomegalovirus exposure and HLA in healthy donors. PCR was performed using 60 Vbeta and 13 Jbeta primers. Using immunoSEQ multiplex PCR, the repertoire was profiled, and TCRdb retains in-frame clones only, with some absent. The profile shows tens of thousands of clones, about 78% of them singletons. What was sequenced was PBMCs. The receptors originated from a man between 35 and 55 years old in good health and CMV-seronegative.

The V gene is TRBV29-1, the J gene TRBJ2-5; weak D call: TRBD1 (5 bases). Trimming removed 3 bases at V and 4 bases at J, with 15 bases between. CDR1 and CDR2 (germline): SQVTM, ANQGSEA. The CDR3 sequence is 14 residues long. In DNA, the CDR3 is TGCAGCGTTGATGAGCAGGGTGAGAGAGAGACCCAGTACTTC. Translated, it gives CSVDEQGERETQYF. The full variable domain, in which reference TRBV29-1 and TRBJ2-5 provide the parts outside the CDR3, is SAVISQKPSRDICQRGTSLTIQCQVDSQVTMMFWYRQQPGQSLTLIATANQGSEATYESGFVIDKFPISRPNLTFSTLTVSNMSPEDSSIYLCSVDEQGERETQYFGPGTRLLVL.

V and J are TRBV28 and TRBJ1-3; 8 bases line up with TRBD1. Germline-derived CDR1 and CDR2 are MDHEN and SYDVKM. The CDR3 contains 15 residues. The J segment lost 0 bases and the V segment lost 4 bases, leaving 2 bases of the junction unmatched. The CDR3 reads CASSSGTGSGNTIYF. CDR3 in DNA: TGTGCCAGCAGTTCTGGGACAGGCTCTGGAAACACCATATATTTT.

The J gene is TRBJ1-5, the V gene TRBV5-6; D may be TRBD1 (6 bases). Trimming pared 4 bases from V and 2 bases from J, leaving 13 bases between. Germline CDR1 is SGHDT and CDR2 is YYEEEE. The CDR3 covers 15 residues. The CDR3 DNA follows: TGTGCCAGCAGCACCGGGGGGGCCGGCAATCAGCCCCAGCATTTT. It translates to CASSTGGAGNQPQHF.

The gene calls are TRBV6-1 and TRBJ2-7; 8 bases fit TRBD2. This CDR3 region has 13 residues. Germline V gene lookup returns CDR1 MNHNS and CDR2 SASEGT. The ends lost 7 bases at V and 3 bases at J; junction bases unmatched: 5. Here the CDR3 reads CASIGGVGYEQYF. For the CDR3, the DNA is TGTGCCAGCATCGGGGGGGTCGGCTACGAGCAGTACTTC.

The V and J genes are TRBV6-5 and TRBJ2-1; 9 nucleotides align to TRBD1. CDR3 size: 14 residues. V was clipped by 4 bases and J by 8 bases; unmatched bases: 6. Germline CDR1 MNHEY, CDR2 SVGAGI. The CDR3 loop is CASSSRDRVHEQFF. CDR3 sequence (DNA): TGTGCCAGCAGTTCCCGGGACAGGGTCCATGAGCAGTTCTTC.

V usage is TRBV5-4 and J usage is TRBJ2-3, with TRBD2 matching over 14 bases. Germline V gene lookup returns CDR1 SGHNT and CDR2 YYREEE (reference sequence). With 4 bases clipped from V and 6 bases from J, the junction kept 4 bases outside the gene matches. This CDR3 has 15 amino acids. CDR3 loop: CASSTRLAGGDTQYF. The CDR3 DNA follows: TGTGCCAGCAGCACCCGACTAGCGGGAGGGGATACGCAGTATTTT.

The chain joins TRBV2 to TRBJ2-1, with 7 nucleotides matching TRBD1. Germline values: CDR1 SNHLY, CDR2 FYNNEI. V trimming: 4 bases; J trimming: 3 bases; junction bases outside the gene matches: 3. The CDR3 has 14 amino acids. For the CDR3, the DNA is TGTGCCAGCAGTGTCCCAGGGGGCTACAATGAGCAGTTCTTC. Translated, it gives CASSVPGGYNEQFF.

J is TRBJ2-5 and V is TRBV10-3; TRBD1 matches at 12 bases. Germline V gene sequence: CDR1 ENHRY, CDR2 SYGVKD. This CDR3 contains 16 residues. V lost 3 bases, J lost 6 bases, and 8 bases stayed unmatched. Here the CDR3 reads CAISDPGTGGGKTQYF. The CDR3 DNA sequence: TGTGCCATCAGTGACCCCGGGACAGGGGGCGGAAAGACCCAGTACTTC.

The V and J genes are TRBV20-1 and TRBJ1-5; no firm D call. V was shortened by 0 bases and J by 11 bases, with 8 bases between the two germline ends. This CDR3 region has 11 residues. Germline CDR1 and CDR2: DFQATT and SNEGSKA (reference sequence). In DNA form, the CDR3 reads TGCAGTGCTAGAGATCGGAGGGCCCAGCATTTT. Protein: CSARDRRAQHF.

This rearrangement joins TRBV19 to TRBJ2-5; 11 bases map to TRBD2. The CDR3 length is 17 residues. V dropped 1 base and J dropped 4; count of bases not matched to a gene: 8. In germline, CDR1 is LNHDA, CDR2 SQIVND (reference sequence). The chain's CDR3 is CASSIAATSGRTETQYF. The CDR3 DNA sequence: TGTGCCAGTAGTATAGCCGCTACTAGCGGGAGAACAGAGACCCAGTACTTC.

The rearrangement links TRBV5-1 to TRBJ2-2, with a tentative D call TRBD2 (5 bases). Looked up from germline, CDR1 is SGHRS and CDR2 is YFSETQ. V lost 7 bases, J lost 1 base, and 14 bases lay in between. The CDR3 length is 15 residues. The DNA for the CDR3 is TGCGCCAGCCGACCCACGGCGGGGAACACCGGGGAGCTGTTTTTT. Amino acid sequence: CASRPTAGNTGELFF.

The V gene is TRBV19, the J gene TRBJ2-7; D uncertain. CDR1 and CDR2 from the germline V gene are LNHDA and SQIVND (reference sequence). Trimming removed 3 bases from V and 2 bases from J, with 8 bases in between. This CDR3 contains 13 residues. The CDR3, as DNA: TGTGCCAGTAGTATCCGGTTAACCTACGAGCAGTACTTC. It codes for CASSIRLTYEQYF. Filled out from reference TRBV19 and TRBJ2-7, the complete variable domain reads DGGITQSPKYLFRKEGQNVTLSCEQNLNHDAMYWYRQDPGQGLRLIYYSQIVNDFQKGDIAEGYSVSREKKESFPLTVTSAQKNPTAFYLCASSIRLTYEQYFGPGTRLTVT.

CDR3 DNA: TGTGCCAGCAGTTCCGGGACAGGGTCCCGGGACGAGCAGTACTTC. Its translation: CASSSGTGSRDEQYF. This sequence joins TRBV27 and TRBJ2-5; 9 bases line up with TRBD1. The end of the DNA fits TRBJ2-7 better, so the J call may be wrong. This CDR3 has 15 residues. Germline assignment: CDR1 MNHEY and CDR2 SMNVEV (reference sequence).

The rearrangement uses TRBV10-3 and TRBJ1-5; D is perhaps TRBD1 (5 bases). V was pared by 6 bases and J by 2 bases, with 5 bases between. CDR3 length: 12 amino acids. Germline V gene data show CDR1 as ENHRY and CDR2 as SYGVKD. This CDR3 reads CAIRTGNQPQHF. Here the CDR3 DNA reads TGTGCCATCAGGACAGGCAATCAGCCCCAGCATTTT.

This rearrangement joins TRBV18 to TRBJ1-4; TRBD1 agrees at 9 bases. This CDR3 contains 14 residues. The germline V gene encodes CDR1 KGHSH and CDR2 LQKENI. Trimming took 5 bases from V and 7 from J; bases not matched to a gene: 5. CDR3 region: CASSVQGATEKLFF. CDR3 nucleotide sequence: TGTGCCAGCTCAGTACAGGGGGCCACTGAAAAACTGTTTTTT. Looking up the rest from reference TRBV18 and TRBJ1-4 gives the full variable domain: NAGVMQNPRHLVRRRGQEARLRCSPMKGHSHVYWYRQLPEEGLKFMVYLQKENIIDESGMPKERFSAEFPKEGPSILRIQQVVRGDSAAYFCASSVQGATEKLFFGSGTQLSVL.

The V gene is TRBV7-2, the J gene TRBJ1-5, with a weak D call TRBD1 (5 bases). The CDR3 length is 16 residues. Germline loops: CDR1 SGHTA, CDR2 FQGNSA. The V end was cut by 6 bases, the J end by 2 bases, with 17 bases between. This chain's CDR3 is CASSSGRGRGNQPQHF. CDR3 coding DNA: TGTGCCAGCAGTTCCGGTAGGGGTAGAGGCAATCAGCCCCAGCATTTT.

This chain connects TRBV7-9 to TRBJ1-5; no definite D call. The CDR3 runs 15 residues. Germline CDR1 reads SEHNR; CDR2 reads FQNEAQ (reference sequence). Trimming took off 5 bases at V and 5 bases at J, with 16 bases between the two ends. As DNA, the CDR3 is TGTGCCAGCAGCCATGGAGGGTTTGACGATCAGCCCCAGCATTTT. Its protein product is CASSHGGFDDQPQHF.

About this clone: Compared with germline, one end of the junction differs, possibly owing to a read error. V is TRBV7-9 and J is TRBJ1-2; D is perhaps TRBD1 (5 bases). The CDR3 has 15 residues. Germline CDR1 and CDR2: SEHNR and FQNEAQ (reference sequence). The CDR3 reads CAGSLEVGGNYGYTF. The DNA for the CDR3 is TGTGCCGGCAGCTTAGAGGTCGGGGGGAACTATGGCTACACCTTC.

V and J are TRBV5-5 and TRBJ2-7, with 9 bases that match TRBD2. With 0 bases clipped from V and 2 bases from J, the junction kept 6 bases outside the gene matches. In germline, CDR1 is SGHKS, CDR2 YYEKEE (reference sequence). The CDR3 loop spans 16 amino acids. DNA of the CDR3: TGTGCCAGCAGCTTGGTGGGCGGGAGGGCCGCCTACGAGCAGTACTTC. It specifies CASSLVGGRAAYEQYF. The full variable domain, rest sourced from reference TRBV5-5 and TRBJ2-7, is DAGVTQSPTHLIKTRGQQVTLRCSPISGHKSVSWYQQVLGQGPQFIFQYYEKEERGRGNFPDRFSARQFPNYSSELNVNALLLGDSALYLCASSLVGGRAAYEQYFGPGTRLTVT.

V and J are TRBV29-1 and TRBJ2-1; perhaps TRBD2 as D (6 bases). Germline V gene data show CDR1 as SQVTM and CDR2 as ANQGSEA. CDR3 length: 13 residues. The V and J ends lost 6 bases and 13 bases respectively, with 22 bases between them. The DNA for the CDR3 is TGCAGCGTCGGAGGAGGGCGCGGCTCTTCCCAGTTCTTC. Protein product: CSVGGGRGSSQFF.

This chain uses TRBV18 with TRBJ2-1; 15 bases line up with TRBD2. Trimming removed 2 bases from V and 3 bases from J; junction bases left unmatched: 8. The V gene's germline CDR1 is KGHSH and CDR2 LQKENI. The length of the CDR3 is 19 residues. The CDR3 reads CASSPVGLAGGPYYNEQFF. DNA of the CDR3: TGTGCCAGCTCACCAGTGGGACTAGCGGGAGGCCCCTACTACAATGAGCAGTTCTTC. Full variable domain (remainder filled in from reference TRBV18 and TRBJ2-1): NAGVMQNPRHLVRRRGQEARLRCSPMKGHSHVYWYRQLPEEGLKFMVYLQKENIIDESGMPKERFSAEFPKEGPSILRIQQVVRGDSAAYFCASSPVGLAGGPYYNEQFFGPGTRLTVL.

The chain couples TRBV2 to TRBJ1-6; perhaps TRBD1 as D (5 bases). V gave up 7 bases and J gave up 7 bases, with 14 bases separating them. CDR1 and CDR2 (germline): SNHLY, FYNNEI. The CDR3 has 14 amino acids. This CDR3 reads CASNPQGYNSPLHF. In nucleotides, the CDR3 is TGTGCCAGCAACCCCCAGGGTTACAATTCACCCCTCCACTTT.

The CDR3 bases are TGTGCCAGCAGCTTAGAGCAGGGGTCCCACGAGCAGTACTTC. The encoded protein is CASSLEQGSHEQYF. This sequence joins TRBV11-2 and TRBJ2-7, with D tentatively TRBD1 (6 bases). Trimming cost V 0 bases and J 5 bases, with 11 bases left between them. The CDR3 is made up of 14 amino acids. Germline CDR1 SGHAT, CDR2 FQNNGV.

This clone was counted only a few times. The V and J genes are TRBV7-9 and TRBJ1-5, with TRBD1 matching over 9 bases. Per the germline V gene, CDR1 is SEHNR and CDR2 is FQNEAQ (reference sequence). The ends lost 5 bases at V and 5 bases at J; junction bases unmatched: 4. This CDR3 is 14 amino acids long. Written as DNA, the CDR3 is TGTGCCAGCAGCCAAGGGACAGGGTATCAGCCCCAGCATTTT. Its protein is CASSQGTGYQPQHF. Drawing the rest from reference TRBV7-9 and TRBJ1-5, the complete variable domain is DTGVSQNPRHKITKRGQNVTFRCDPISEHNRLYWYRQTLGQGPEFLTYFQNEAQLEKSRLLSDRFSAERPKGSFSTLEIQRTEQGDSAMYLCASSQGTGYQPQHFGDGTRLSIL.

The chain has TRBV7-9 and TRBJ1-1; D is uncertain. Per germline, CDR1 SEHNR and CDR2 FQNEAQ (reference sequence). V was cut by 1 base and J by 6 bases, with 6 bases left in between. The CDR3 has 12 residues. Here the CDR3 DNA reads TGTGCCAGCAGCTTAGTTACAGCTGAAGCTTTCTTT. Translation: CASSLVTAEAFF. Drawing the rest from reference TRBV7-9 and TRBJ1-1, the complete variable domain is DTGVSQNPRHKITKRGQNVTFRCDPISEHNRLYWYRQTLGQGPEFLTYFQNEAQLEKSRLLSDRFSAERPKGSFSTLEIQRTEQGDSAMYLCASSLVTAEAFFGQGTRLTVV.

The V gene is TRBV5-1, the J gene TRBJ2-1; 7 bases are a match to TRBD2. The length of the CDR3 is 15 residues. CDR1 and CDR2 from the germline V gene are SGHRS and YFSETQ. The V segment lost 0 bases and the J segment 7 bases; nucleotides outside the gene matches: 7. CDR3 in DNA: TGCGCCAGCAGCTTGGGTGCGACTAGCCAAAATGAGCAGTTCTTC. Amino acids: CASSLGATSQNEQFF.